This TCR beta chain was recovered during a study of T cell repertoires in cytomegalovirus infection. Looking at the study overall: Well-studied HLA-B-restricted CMV epitopes were used in the study alongside recently identified HLA-C-restricted ones. Evidence of both CMV infection and a matching HLA type came from public TCR beta signatures.

This clonotype was detected only once. The antigen remains unidentified. This CDR3 is 12 amino acids long. V gave up 2 bases and J gave up 4 bases, with 5 bases separating them. CDR1 is ENHRY, CDR2 SYGVKD, per germline. Findings and limits, study-wide: It was HLA-C-restricted CMV-specific TCR beta clonotypes that dominated the response ex vivo.

MiXCR, applied by TCRdb to the reads, yields one record per CDR3 protein. The sample has around 19,000 distinct CDR3 sequences, about 39% seen once. This sample comprised CD8+ T cells from cultured PBMCs, obtained from culture after CMV antigen stimulation. The J gene is TRBJ2-5, the V gene TRBV10-3; D remains ambiguous. The TCR sequence derives from a human donor in good health (CMV status not recorded). Some clones in this sample may be carry-over from other donors' samples. The CDR3 spells CAISEHGETQYF. The CDR3 bases are TGTGCCATCAGTGAGCATGGAGAGACCCAGTACTTC.